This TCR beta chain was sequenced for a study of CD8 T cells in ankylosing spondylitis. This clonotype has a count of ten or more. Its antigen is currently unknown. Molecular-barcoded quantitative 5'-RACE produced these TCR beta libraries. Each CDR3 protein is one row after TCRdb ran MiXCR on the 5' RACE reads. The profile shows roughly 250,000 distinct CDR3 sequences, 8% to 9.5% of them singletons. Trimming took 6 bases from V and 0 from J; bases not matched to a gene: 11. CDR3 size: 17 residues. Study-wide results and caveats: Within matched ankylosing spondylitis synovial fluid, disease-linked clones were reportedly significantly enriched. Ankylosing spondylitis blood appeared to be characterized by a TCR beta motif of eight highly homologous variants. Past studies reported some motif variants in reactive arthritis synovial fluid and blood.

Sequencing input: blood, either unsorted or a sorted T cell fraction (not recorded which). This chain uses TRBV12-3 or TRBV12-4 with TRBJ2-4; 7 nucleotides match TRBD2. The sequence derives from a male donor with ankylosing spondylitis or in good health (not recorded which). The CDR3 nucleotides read TGTGCCAGCAGCTTCGGGGGGACTACCCTAGCCAAAAACATTCAGTACTTC. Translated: CASSFGGTTLAKNIQYF.